This TCR beta chain came from a study of blood T cell repertoires in COVID-19. Overall study context: PBMCs, B-cell-depleted T cells, or T cells were the source of the cDNA or gDNA that made up the material.

CDR3 length equals 17 residues. Germline V gene lookup returns CDR1 LGHDT and CDR2 YNNKEL (reference sequence). Trimming left V 4 bases short and J 5 bases short, with 23 bases between. Sequencing used immunoSEQ multiplex PCR; TCRdb keeps in-frame clones, though not all of them. The sample consists of around 120,000 clones, approximately 85% of them appearing once. The sequence was obtained from a human donor in a cohort sampled during active COVID-19. The chain links TRBV3-1 (or the pseudogene TRBV3-2) to TRBJ2-5; a weak D match, TRBD2 (6 bases). Source material: peripheral blood. The CDR3 DNA follows: TGTGCCAGCAGCCGCGAATCCGGGACTCACGTTCTGGAGACCCAGTACTTC. Translation gives CASSRESGTHVLETQYF.